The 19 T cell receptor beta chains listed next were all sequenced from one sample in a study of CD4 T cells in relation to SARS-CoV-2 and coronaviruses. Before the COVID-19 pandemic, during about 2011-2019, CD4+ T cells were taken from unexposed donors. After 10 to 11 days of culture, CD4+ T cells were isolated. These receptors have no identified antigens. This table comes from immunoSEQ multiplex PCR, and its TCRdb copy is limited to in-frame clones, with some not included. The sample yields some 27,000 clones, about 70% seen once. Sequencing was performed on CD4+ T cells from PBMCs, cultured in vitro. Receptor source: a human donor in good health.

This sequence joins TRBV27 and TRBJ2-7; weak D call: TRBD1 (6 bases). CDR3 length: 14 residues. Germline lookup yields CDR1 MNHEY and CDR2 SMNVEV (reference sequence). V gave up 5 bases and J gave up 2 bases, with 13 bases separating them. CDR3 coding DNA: TGTGCCAGCAGTAACACAGGGTCCCCCTACGAGCAGTACTTC. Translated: CASSNTGSPYEQYF.

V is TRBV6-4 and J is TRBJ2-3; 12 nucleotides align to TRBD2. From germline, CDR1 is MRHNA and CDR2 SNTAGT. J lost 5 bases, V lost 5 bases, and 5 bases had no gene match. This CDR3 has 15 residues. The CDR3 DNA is TGTGCCAGCAGTTTACCGGGACTAGCGGGAGATACGCAGTATTTT. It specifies CASSLPGLAGDTQYF.

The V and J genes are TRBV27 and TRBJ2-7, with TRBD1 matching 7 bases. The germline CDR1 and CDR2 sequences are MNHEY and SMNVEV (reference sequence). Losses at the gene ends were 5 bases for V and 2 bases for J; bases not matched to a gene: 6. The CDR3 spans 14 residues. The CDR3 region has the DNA TGTGCCAGCAGTCCCCTACAGGGGCCCTACGAGCAGTACTTC. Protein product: CASSPLQGPYEQYF.

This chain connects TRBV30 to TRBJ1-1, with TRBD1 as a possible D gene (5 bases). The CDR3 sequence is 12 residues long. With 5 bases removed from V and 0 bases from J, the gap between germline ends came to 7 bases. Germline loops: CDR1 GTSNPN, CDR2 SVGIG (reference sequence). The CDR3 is CAWGQMNTEAFF. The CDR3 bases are TGTGCCTGGGGACAAATGAACACTGAAGCTTTCTTT.

CDR3 amino acids: CASSLDRANTEAFF. Here the CDR3 DNA reads TGTGCCAGCAGCTTGGACAGAGCGAACACTGAAGCTTTCTTT. The chain is built from TRBV5-4 and TRBJ1-1; D ambiguous. The CDR3 is 14 residues long. V was shortened by 0 bases and J by 1 base, with 7 bases between the two germline ends. Per the germline V gene, CDR1 is SGHNT and CDR2 is YYREEE (reference sequence). Complete variable domain (other parts from reference TRBV5-4 and TRBJ1-1): ETGVTQSPTHLIKTRGQQVTLRCSSQSGHNTVSWYQQALGQGPQFIFQYYREEENGRGNFPPRFSGLQFPNYSSELNVNALELDDSALYLCASSLDRANTEAFFGQGTRLTVV.

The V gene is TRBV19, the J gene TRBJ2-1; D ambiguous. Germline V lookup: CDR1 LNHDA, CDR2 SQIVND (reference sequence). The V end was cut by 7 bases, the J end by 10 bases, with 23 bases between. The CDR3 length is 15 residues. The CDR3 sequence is CASTRRSESPREQFF. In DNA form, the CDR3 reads TGTGCCAGTACCCGGAGAAGCGAGTCACCTCGCGAGCAGTTCTTC.

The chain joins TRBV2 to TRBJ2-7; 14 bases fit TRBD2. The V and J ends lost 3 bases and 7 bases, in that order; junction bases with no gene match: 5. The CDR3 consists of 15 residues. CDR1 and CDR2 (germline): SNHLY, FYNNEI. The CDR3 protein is CASSEGTSGREEQYF. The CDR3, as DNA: TGTGCCAGCAGTGAGGGGACTAGCGGGAGAGAAGAGCAGTACTTC.

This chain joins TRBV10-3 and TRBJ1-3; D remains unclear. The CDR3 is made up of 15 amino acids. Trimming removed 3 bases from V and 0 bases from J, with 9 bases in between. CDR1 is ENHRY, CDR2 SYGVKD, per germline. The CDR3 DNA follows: TGTGCCATCAGTGATCAAACCTACTCTGGAAACACCATATATTTT. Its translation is CAISDQTYSGNTIYF.

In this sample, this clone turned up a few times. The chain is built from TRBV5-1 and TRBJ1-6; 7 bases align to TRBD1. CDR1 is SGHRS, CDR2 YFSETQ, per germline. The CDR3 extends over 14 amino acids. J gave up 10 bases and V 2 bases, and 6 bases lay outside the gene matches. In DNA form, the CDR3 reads TGCGCCAGCAGCTTAGACAGGGTGGCCTCACCCCTCCACTTT. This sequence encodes CASSLDRVASPLHF.

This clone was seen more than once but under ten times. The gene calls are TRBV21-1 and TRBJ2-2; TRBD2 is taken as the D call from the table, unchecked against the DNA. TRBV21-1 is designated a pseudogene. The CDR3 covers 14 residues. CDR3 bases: TGTGCCAGCAGCCTAGCGGAATGCACCGGGGAGCTGTTTTTT. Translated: CASSLAECTGELFF.

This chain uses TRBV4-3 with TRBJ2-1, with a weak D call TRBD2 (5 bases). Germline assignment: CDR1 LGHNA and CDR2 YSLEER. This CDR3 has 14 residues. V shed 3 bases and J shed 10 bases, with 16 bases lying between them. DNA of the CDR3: TGCGCCAGCAGCCAGGCCGCGGGTCGCTGGGAGCAGTTCTTC. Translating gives CASSQAAGRWEQFF.

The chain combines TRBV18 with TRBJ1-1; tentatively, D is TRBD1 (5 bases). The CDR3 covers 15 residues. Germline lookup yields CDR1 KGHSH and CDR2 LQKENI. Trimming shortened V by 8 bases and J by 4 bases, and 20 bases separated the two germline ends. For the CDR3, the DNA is TGTGCCAGCCGAGTCCCTATGGCAGGGCCCACTGAAGCTTTCTTT. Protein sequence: CASRVPMAGPTEAFF. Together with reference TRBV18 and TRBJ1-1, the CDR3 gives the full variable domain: NAGVMQNPRHLVRRRGQEARLRCSPMKGHSHVYWYRQLPEEGLKFMVYLQKENIIDESGMPKERFSAEFPKEGPSILRIQQVVRGDSAAYFCASRVPMAGPTEAFFGQGTRLTVV.

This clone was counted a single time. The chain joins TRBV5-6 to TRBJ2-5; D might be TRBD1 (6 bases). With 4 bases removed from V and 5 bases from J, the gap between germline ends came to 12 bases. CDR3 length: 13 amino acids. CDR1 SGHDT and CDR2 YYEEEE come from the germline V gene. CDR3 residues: CASSITGTETQYF. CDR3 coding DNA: TGTGCCAGCAGCATCACAGGGACGGAGACCCAGTACTTC.

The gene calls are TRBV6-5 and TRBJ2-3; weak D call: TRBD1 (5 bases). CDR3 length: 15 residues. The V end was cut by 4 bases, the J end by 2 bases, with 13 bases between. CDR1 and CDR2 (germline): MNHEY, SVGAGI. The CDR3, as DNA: TGTGCCAGCAGTTCCCGACAGCTACTCACAGATACGCAGTATTTT. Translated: CASSSRQLLTDTQYF.

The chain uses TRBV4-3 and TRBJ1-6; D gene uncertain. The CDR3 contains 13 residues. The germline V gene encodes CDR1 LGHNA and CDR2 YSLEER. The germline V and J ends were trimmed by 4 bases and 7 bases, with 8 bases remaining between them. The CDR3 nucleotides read TGCGCCAGCAGCCGAGTAAAGAATTCACCCCTCCACTTT. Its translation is CASSRVKNSPLHF.

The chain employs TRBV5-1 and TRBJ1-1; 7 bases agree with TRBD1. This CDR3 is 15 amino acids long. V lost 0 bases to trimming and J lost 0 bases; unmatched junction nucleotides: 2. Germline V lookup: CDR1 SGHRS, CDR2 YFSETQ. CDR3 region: CASSLATGVNTEAFF. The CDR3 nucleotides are TGCGCCAGCAGCTTGGCCACAGGGGTGAACACTGAAGCTTTCTTT. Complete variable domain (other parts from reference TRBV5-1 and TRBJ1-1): KAGVTQTPRYLIKTRGQQVTLSCSPISGHRSVSWYQQTPGQGLQFLFEYFSETQRNKGNFPGRFSGRQFSNSRSEMNVSTLELGDSALYLCASSLATGVNTEAFFGQGTRLTVV.

CDR3 residues: CASSLHSMNTEAFF. In DNA, the CDR3 is TGCGCCAGCAGCTTGCACAGTATGAACACTGAAGCTTTCTTT. V and J are TRBV5-1 and TRBJ1-1; no firm D call. V lost 1 base, J lost 0 bases, and 7 bases lay in between. Germline V gene lookup returns CDR1 SGHRS and CDR2 YFSETQ. The CDR3 totals 14 residues.

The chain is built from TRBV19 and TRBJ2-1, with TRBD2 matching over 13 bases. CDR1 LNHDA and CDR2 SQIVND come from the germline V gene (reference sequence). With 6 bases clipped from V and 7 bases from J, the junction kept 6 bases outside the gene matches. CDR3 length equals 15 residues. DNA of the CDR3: TGTGCCAGTAGCGGAGAGACTAGCGGGAGGAATGAGCAGTTCTTC. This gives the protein CASSGETSGRNEQFF.

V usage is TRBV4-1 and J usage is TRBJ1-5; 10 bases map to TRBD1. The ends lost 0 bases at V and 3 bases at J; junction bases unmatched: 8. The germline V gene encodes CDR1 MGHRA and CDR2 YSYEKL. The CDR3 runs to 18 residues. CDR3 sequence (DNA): TGCGCCAGCAGCCAAGAATGGACCGGGACAGGGGACAATCAGCCCCAGCATTTT. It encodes CASSQEWTGTGDNQPQHF.